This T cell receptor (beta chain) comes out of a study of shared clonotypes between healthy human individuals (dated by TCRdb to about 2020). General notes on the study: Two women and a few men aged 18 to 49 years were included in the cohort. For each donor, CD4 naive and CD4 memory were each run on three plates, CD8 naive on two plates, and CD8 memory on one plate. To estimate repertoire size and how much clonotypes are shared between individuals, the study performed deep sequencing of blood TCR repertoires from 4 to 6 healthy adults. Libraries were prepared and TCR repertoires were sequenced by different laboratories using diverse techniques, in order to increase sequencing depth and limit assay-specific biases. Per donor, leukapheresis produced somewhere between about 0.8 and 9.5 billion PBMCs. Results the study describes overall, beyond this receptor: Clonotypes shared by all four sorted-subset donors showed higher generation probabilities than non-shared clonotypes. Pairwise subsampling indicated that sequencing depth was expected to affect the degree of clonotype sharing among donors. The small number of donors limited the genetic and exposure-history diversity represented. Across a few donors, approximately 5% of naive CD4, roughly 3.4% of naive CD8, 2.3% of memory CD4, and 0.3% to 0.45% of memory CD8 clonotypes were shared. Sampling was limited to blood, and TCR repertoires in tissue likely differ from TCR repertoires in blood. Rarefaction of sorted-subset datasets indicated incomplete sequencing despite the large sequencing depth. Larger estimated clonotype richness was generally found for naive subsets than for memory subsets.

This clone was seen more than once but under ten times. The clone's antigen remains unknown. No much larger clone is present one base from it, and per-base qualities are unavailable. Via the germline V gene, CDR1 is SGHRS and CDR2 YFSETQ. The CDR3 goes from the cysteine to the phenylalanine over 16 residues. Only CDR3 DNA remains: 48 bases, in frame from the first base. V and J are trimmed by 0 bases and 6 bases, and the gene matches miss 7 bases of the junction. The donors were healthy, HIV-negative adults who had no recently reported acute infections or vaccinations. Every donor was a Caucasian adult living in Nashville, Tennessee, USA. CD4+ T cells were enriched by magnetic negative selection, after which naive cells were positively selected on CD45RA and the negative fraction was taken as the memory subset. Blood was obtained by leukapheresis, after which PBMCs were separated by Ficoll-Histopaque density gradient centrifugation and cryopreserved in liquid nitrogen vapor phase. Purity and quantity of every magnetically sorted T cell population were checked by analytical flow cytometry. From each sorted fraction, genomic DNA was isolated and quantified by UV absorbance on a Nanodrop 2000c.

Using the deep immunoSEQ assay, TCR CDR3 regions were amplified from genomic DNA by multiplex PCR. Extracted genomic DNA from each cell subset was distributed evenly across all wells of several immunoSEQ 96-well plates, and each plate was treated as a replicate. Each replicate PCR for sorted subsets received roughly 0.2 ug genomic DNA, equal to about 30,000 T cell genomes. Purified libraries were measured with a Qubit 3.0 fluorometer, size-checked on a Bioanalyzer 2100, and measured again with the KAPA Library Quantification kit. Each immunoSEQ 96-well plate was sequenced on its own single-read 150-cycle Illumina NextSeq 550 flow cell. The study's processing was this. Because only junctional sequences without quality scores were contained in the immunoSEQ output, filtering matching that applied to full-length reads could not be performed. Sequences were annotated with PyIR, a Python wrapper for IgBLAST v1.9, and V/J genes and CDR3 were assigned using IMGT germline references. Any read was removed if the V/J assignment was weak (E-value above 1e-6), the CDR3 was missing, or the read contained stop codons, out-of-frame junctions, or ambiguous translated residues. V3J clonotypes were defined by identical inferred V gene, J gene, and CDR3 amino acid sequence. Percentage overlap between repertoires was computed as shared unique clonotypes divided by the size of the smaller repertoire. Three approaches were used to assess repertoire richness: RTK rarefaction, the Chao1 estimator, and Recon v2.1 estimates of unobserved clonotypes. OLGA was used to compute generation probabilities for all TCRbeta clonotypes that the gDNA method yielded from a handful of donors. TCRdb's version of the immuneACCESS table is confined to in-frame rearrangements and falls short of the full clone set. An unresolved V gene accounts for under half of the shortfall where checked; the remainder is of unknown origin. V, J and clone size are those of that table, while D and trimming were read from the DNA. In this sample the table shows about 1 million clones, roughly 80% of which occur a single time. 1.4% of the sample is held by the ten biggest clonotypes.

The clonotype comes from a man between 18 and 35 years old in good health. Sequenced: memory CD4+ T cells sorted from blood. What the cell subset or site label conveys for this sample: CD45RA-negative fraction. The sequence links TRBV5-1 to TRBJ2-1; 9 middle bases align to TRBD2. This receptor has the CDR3 CASSLARSGGLNEQFF. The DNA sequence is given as TGCGCCAGCAGCTTGGCTAGAAGCGGGGGGCTCAATGAGCAGTTCTTC. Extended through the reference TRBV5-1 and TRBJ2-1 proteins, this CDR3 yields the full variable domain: KAGVTQTPRYLIKTRGQQVTLSCSPISGHRSVSWYQQTPGQGLQFLFEYFSETQRNKGNFPGRFSGRQFSNSRSEMNVSTLELGDSALYLCASSLARSGGLNEQFFGPGTRLTVL.